Sequencing of this TCR beta chain was carried out in a study of blood T cells in healthy people across ages. Study as a whole: About one barcoded TCR beta cDNA was captured per two T cells.

The CDR3 is 17 amino acids. V was clipped by 0 bases and J by 7 bases, with 16 bases between them. Per germline, CDR1 MGHRA and CDR2 YSYEKL. It was with a sample-barcoded 5' primer and a J-beta primer mix that a second PCR of about 6 to 12 cycles was run. Researchers report that a template-switch adaptor with 12 random nucleotides tagged each cDNA molecule. Each CDR3 protein gets one entry after TCRdb re-called the 5' RACE reads with MiXCR. The table includes 700,000 to 850,000 distinct CDR3 sequences, roughly 34% detected once. Donor samples were obtained from healthy Caucasian individuals from Russia, aged about 6 to 90. The draw of peripheral blood yielded ten milliliters from each donor.

This chain links TRBV4-1 with TRBJ1-6; D is unresolved. The clonotype comes from a man aged 18 to 30 in good health. The sample taken for sequencing was blood. CDR3 DNA sequence: TGCGCCAGCAGCCAAGATGGCATAAGGGCGGCAAATTCACCCCTCCACTTT. Its translation is CASSQDGIRAANSPLHF.